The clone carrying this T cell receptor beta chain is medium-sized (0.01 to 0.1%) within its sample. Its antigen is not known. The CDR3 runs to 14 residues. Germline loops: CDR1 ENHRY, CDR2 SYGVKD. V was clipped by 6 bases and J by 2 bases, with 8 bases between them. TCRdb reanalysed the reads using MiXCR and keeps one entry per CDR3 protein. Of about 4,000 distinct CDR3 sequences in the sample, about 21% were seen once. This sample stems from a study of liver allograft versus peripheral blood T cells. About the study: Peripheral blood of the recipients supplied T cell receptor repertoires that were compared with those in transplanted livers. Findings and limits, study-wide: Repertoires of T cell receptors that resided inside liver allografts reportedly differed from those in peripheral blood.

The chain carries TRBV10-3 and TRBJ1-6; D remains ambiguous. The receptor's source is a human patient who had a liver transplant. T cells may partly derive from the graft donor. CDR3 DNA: TGTGCCATCAGCCGGGAAGCCTATAATTCACCCCTCCACTTT. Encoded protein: CAISREAYNSPLHF.